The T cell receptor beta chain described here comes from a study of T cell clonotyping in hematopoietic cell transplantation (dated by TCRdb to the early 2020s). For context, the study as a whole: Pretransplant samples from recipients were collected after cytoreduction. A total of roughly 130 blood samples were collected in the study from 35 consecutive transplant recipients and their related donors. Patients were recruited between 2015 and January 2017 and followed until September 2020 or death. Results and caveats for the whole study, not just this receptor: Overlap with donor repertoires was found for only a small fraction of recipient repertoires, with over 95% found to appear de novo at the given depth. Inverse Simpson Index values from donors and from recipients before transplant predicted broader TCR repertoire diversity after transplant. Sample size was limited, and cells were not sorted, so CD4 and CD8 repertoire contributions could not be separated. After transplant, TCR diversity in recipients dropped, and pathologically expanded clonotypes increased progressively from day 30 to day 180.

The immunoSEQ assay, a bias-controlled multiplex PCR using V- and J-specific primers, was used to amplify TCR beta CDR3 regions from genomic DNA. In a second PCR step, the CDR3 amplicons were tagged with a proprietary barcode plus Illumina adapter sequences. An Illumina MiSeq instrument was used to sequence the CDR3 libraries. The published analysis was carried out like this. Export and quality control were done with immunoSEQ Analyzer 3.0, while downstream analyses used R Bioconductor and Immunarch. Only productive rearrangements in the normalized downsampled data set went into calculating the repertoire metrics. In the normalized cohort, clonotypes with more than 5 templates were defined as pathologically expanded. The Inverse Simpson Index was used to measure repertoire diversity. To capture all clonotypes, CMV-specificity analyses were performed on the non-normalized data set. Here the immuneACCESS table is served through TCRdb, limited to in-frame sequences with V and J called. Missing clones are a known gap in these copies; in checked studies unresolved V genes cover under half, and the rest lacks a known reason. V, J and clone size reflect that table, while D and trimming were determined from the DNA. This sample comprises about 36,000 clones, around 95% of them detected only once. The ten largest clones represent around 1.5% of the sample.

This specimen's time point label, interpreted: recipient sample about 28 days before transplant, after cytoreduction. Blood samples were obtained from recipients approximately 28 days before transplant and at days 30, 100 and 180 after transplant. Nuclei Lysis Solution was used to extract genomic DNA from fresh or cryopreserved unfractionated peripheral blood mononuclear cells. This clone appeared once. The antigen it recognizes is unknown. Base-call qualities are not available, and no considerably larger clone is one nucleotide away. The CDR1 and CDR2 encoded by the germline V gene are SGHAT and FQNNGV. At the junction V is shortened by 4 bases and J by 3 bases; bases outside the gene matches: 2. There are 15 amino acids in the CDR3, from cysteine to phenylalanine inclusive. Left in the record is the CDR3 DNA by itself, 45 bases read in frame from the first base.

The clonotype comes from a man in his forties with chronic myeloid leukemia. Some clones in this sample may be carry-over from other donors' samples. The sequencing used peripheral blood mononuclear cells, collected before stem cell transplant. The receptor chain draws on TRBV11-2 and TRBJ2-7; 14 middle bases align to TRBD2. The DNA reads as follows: TGTGCCAGCAGCTCTGGACTAGCGGGGGGCTACGAGCAGTACTTC. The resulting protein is CASSSGLAGGYEQYF.